This T cell receptor beta chain was found in a study of T cell changes during pregnancy in multiple sclerosis (dated by TCRdb to about 2019). Regarding the complete study: In women with multiple sclerosis, the researchers looked at how the T cell repertoire shifted as pregnancy progressed.

Regarding this clone: The specificity of this receptor is unknown. No much larger clone is present one base from it, and per-base qualities are unavailable.

Library prep was done by the immunoSEQ multiplex PCR assay. TCRdb limited this immuneACCESS table to in-frame rearrangements with V and J called. A share of clones is missing; checked studies link under half to unresolved V genes, and the rest is unexplained. For this sample there are 79,000 or so clones; around 90% appear just once. The ten most abundant clones make up roughly 0.21% of the sample. CDR1 LNHDA and CDR2 SQIVND are derived from the germline V gene (reference sequence). Cut back by 1 base and 2 bases, the V and J ends lie 6 bases apart. The CDR3 runs 15 residues from the cysteine to the phenylalanine. Only the CDR3 part of the read is kept: 45 bases, read in frame from the first base.

Sequencing was performed on CD4+ T cells from peripheral blood mononuclear cells, taken before pregnancy. The TCR originated in a female donor with multiple sclerosis, enrolled in a pregnancy study. The rearranged chain carries TRBV19 and TRBJ2-6, with a weak D call of TRBD2 (6 bases match). The CDR3 protein is CASSIAGAGANVLTF. The DNA sequence is given as TGTGCCAGTAGTATAGCGGGGGCTGGGGCCAACGTCCTGACTTTC.